Each of the 19 T cell receptor beta chains below was sequenced from the same sample in a study of post-analysis software for immune sequencing data. Unique molecular identifiers had been added to the TCR beta cDNA libraries. TCRdb reanalysed the PCR reads using MiXCR and keeps one entry per CDR3 protein. This sample has around 200,000 distinct CDR3 sequences, with 29% found just once. Study findings and constraints: Patients had higher frequencies than controls of about 5 TRBV segments, including TRBV5-6, TRBV5-1 and TRBV20-1.

Antigens of these TCRs are unknown. Input material: blood. Receptor source: a girl younger than 18 with multiple sclerosis.

The CDR3 region is CASSAHRGKSASYNEQFF. In DNA form, the CDR3 reads TGTGCCAGCAGTGCCCACAGGGGTAAGTCAGCTTCCTACAATGAGCAGTTCTTC. This chain joins TRBV28 and TRBJ2-1, with 7 bases fitting TRBD1. The CDR3 has 18 residues. Trimming at V came to 5 bases and at J to 1 base, leaving 14 bases not matched to a gene. Germline-derived CDR1 and CDR2 are MDHEN and SYDVKM.

Concerning this clonotype: Being one base from a much bigger clone, this may be a read error. V is TRBV5-1 and J is TRBJ2-1; either TRBD1 or TRBD2 may fit D (6 bases each). The germline V gene encodes CDR1 SGHRS and CDR2 YFSETQ. The CDR3 covers 17 residues. CDR3 bases: TGCGCCAGCAGCTTGTATTCGGGGGCAAGCTCCTGCAATGAGCAGTTCTTC. This encodes CASSLYSGASSCNEQFF.

This clonotype was found many times. The chain uses TRBV5-1 and TRBJ2-3; 7 nucleotides align to TRBD1. The CDR3 sequence is 14 residues long. The V gene end was trimmed by 4 bases and the J gene end by 6 bases; junction bases not matched to a gene: 8. CDR1 is SGHRS and CDR2 is YFSETQ in the germline V gene. In DNA form, the CDR3 reads TGCGCCAGCAGCCCGGACAGGAAGGCGGATACGCAGTATTTT. Its protein product is CASSPDRKADTQYF.

Many counts were recorded for this clonotype. This chain's CDR3 is CAISEGQSSYEQYF. The CDR3, as DNA: TGTGCCATCAGTGAGGGACAGAGCTCCTACGAGCAGTACTTC. J is TRBJ2-7 and V is TRBV10-3; possible D gene TRBD1, 6 bases. Deletions cut 2 bases from V and 0 bases from J, with 8 bases between. The CDR3 loop spans 14 amino acids. From germline, CDR1 is ENHRY and CDR2 SYGVKD.

This clonotype was found a few times. The chain combines TRBV6-5 with TRBJ2-2; tentatively, D is TRBD1 (6 bases). The V gene's germline CDR1 is MNHEY and CDR2 SVGAGI. Deletions cut 6 bases from V and 0 bases from J, with 14 bases between. This CDR3 is 16 amino acids long. The CDR3 DNA reads as TGTGCCAGCAGCCAGGAAGGGACAACGAACACCGGGGAGCTGTTTTTT. Protein product: CASSQEGTTNTGELFF.

This clonotype was seen a handful of times. The chain uses TRBV20-1 and TRBJ2-1; 9 bases align to TRBD2. Germline trimming cut 0 bases from V and 10 bases from J; bases unmatched to any gene: 4. CDR1 is DFQATT and CDR2 is SNEGSKA in the germline V gene (reference sequence). The CDR3 totals 13 residues. DNA for the CDR3: TGCAGTGCTAGAGAACTAGCGGGCTACGAGCAGTTCTTC. Its protein product is CSARELAGYEQFF.

This clonotype was counted at least ten times. The rearrangement joins TRBV20-1 to TRBJ2-1; maybe TRBD1 (6 bases). Germline CDR1 is DFQATT and CDR2 is SNEGSKA (reference sequence). The CDR3 spans 15 residues. V was pared by 0 bases and J by 1 base, with 10 bases between. CDR3 amino acids: CSARDTGTSYNEQFF. For the CDR3, the DNA is TGCAGTGCTAGAGATACAGGGACGTCCTACAATGAGCAGTTCTTC.

The chain combines TRBV10-1 with TRBJ1-4; D is undetermined. This CDR3 contains 15 residues. With 8 bases removed from V and 0 bases from J, the gap between germline ends came to 13 bases. Germline values: CDR1 WNHNN, CDR2 SYGVQD (reference sequence). In nucleotides, the CDR3 is TGCGCCAGCGACTCTAATTCAGCAACTAATGAAAAACTGTTTTTT. This codes for CASDSNSATNEKLFF.

This clonotype was seen many times. The rearrangement links TRBV7-6 to TRBJ2-1; D uncertain. Germline lookup yields CDR1 SGHVS and CDR2 FNYEAQ. Trimming shortened V by 3 bases and J by 2 bases, and 5 bases separated the two germline ends. CDR3 length: 13 residues. The CDR3 nucleotides read TGTGCCAGCAGCTTCCAGGCCTACAATGAGCAGTTCTTC. Protein product: CASSFQAYNEQFF. The complete variable domain, with remaining parts taken from reference TRBV7-6 and TRBJ2-1, reads GAGVSQSPRYKVTKRGQDVALRCDPISGHVSLYWYRQALGQGPEFLTYFNYEAQQDKSGLPNDRFSAERPEGSISTLTIQRTEQRDSAMYRCASSFQAYNEQFFGPGTRLTVL.

This clonotype was recorded at least ten times. The genes are TRBV4-1 and TRBJ1-1, with 7 bases matching TRBD1. V dropped 1 base and J dropped 3; count of bases not matched to a gene: 5. In germline, CDR1 is MGHRA, CDR2 YSYEKL. This CDR3 is 15 amino acids long. This chain's CDR3 is CASSQGAGGDTEAFF. The CDR3 region has the DNA TGCGCCAGCAGCCAAGGTGCAGGGGGAGACACTGAAGCTTTCTTT.

The count of this clonotype is one. The chain links TRBV28 to TRBJ1-1; a weak D match, TRBD1 (5 bases). CDR3 length: 15 residues. V lost 2 bases to trimming and J lost 5 bases, with 15 bases between them. Germline CDR1 MDHEN, CDR2 SYDVKM. Here the CDR3 reads CASSLKRGMGTEAFF. CDR3 nucleotides: TGTGCCAGCAGTTTAAAAAGGGGTATGGGGACTGAAGCTTTCTTT.

This clonotype was picked up many times. The chain carries TRBV2 and TRBJ1-2; D call uncertain. CDR3 length: 13 amino acids. Germline values: CDR1 SNHLY, CDR2 FYNNEI. Trimming left V 6 bases short and J 3 bases short, with 11 bases between. CDR3 nucleotides: TGTGCCAGCAGCCCAGTACCCTACTATGGCTACACCTTC. It yields the protein CASSPVPYYGYTF. The full variable domain, with the rest looked up from reference TRBV2 and TRBJ1-2, is EPEVTQTPSHQVTQMGQEVILRCVPISNHLYFYWYRQILGQKVEFLVSFYNNEISEKSEIFDDQFSVERPDGSNFTLKIRSTKLEDSAMYFCASSPVPYYGYTFGSGTRLTVV.

This clonotype was seen only a few times. J is TRBJ2-5 and V is TRBV27, with 8 nucleotides matching TRBD2. The trim removed 6 bases at V and 1 base at J, leaving 4 bases unmatched. Looked up from germline, CDR1 is MNHEY and CDR2 is SMNVEV (reference sequence). The CDR3 runs 14 residues. CDR3 protein: CASSPRGGQETQYF. In nucleotides, the CDR3 is TGTGCCAGCAGCCCCCGGGGGGGCCAAGAGACCCAGTACTTC.

This chain uses TRBV6-2 or TRBV6-3 with TRBJ2-7; D tentatively fits TRBD1 or TRBD2 (5 bases each). Germline values: CDR1 MNHEY, CDR2 SVGEGT. This CDR3 has 15 residues. V lost 5 bases, J lost 3 bases, and 17 bases lay in between. The CDR3 DNA sequence: TGTGCCAGCAGTCCAGTAACCCGGGGCCTCTACGAGCAGTACTTC. Its translation: CASSPVTRGLYEQYF.

This clonotype was observed a few times. The chain recombines TRBV21-1 with TRBJ2-5. TRBV21-1 is given as a pseudogene. The CDR3 contains 15 residues. The CDR3 bases are TGTGCCAGCAGCAAAGCGCTAAGCACCCAAGAGACCCAGTACTTC. This translates into CASSKALSTQETQYF.

CDR3 DNA: TGTGCCAGCAGTTCGGTCCATGTGTCCCCTGAAGCTTTCTTT. As protein: CASSSVHVSPEAFF. This chain links TRBV28 with TRBJ1-1; D is unresolved. Germline CDR1 MDHEN, CDR2 SYDVKM. V lost 4 bases and J 6 bases, leaving 15 bases between the germline ends. The CDR3 is 14 residues long.

This clonotype was recorded at least ten times. CDR3 in amino acids: CSASGGPGGYTF. The CDR3, as DNA: TGCAGTGCTAGCGGGGGGCCAGGGGGCTACACCTTC. The chain links TRBV20-1 to TRBJ1-2; tentative D call: TRBD1 (6 bases). This CDR3 has 12 residues. Germline assignment: CDR1 DFQATT and CDR2 SNEGSKA (reference sequence). The V end was cut by 3 bases, the J end by 8 bases, with 13 bases between.

The chain combines TRBV5-1 with TRBJ2-3; D uncertain. Germline V lookup: CDR1 SGHRS, CDR2 YFSETQ. Trimming cost V 4 bases and J 5 bases, with 8 bases left between them. This CDR3 contains 12 residues. CDR3 DNA sequence: TGCGCCAGCAGCCCCCCGGTAGATACGCAGTATTTT. It encodes CASSPPVDTQYF. The full variable domain, rest sourced from reference TRBV5-1 and TRBJ2-3, is KAGVTQTPRYLIKTRGQQVTLSCSPISGHRSVSWYQQTPGQGLQFLFEYFSETQRNKGNFPGRFSGRQFSNSRSEMNVSTLELGDSALYLCASSPPVDTQYFGPGTRLTVL.

This sequence joins TRBV16 and TRBJ1-5, with no clear D. Germline V gives CDR1 KGHSY, CDR2 FQNENV. The CDR3 length is 13 residues. Deletions cut 0 bases from V and 2 bases from J, with 2 bases between. The CDR3 sequence is CASSQSRNQPQHF. In DNA form, the CDR3 reads TGTGCCAGCAGCCAATCGCGCAATCAGCCCCAGCATTTT.